This TCR beta chain was profiled in a study of blood T cell repertoires in COVID-19. V was trimmed by 2 bases and J by 1 base, leaving 11 bases between them. The CDR3 sequence is 15 residues long. Germline CDR1 reads MNHEY; CDR2 reads SVGEGT. Sequencing used immunoSEQ multiplex PCR; TCRdb keeps in-frame clones, though not all of them. The table shows 350,000 or so clones, with about 87% occurring only once. Sequencing was carried out using peripheral blood. The clonotype comes from a woman aged 25-40 years with COVID-19, enrolled during active disease. The chain is built from TRBV6-2 or TRBV6-3 and TRBJ2-5; TRBD1 might be the D (6 bases). For the CDR3, the DNA is TGTGCCAGCAGTTACGATGACAGGATCCAAGAGACCCAGTACTTC. Translation: CASSYDDRIQETQYF.